Each of the 16 T cell receptor beta chains below was sequenced from the same sample in a study of blood T cell repertoires in COVID-19. Repertoires were generated with immunoSEQ multiplex PCR, while TCRdb's copy carries only in-frame clones and drops some. The sample yields hundreds of thousands of clones, 80% to 90% seen once. The sequencing input was PBMCs or T cells enriched from blood (not recorded which). The receptors were gathered from a middle-aged woman with acute COVID-19.

The gene calls are TRBV7-8 and TRBJ2-1, with D possibly being TRBD1 (5 bases). V was pared by 4 bases and J by 0 bases, with 13 bases between. This CDR3 has 16 residues. From germline, CDR1 is SGHVS and CDR2 FQNEAQ. CDR3 coding DNA: TGTGCCAGCAGCTCCCTGACAGTCGGCTCCTACAATGAGCAGTTCTTC. It is translated as CASSSLTVGSYNEQFF.

V is TRBV5-1 and J is TRBJ2-5; 7 positions match TRBD1. This CDR3 comprises 12 residues. Per germline, CDR1 SGHRS and CDR2 YFSETQ. With 2 bases clipped from V and 5 bases from J, the junction kept 0 bases outside the gene matches. CDR3 nucleotides: TGCGCCAGCAGCTTACAGGGGGAGACCCAGTACTTC. This encodes CASSLQGETQYF.

V gene TRBV18 combines with J gene TRBJ2-1; D call uncertain. This CDR3 contains 14 residues. The V gene's germline CDR1 is KGHSH and CDR2 LQKENI. V lost 9 bases and J lost 1, with 13 bases in between. The CDR3: CASEPRVSYNEQFF. CDR3 nucleotides: TGTGCCAGTGAACCCCGGGTTTCCTACAATGAGCAGTTCTTC.

The rearrangement joins TRBV9 to TRBJ2-1; D may be TRBD1 (6 bases). Germline V gene data show CDR1 as SGDLS and CDR2 as YYNGEE. V shed 0 bases and J shed 8 bases, with 18 bases lying between them. There are 16 residues in the CDR3. The CDR3 spells CASSVGGGGVVHEQFF. CDR3 in DNA: TGTGCCAGCAGCGTAGGAGGGGGTGGGGTAGTCCATGAGCAGTTCTTC.

This chain joins TRBV28 and TRBJ2-3; 15 bases agree with TRBD2. This CDR3 region has 20 residues. Germline assignment: CDR1 MDHEN and CDR2 SYDVKM. V trimming: 4 bases; J trimming: 7 bases; junction bases outside the gene matches: 18. For the CDR3, the DNA is TGTGCCAGCAGTTCCCTGACCCCCGGACTAGCGGGAGGGGGGAGGAATACGCAGTATTTT. Translated: CASSSLTPGLAGGGRNTQYF.

This clone is a singleton in its sample. J is TRBJ2-2 and V is TRBV24-1, with D perhaps matching TRBD2 (5 bases). CDR1 is KGHDR and CDR2 is SFDVKD in the germline V gene. The ends were cut back, 2 bases at V and 3 bases at J, with 15 bases in the middle. The length of the CDR3 is 17 residues. CDR3 coding DNA: TGTGCCACCAGTGATTCAAGGAAGTCGGGGTACACCGGGGAGCTGTTTTTT. It specifies CATSDSRKSGYTGELFF.

The J gene is TRBJ2-1, the V gene TRBV28; 12 nucleotides align to TRBD2. Germline values: CDR1 MDHEN, CDR2 SYDVKM. This CDR3 contains 14 residues. With 6 bases clipped from V and 4 bases from J, the junction kept 1 base outside the gene matches. In nucleotides, the CDR3 is TGTGCCAGCAGCGGACTAGCGGGATACAATGAGCAGTTCTTC. It yields the protein CASSGLAGYNEQFF.

The rearrangement joins TRBV7-6 to TRBJ1-5, with D perhaps TRBD1 (6 bases). In germline, CDR1 is SGHVS, CDR2 FNYEAQ. V lost 5 bases and J lost 4, with 15 bases in between. The CDR3 runs 15 residues. The CDR3 nucleotides read TGTGCCAGCAGCCCTCAAGGGGGTAGGAATCAGCCCCAGCATTTT. It encodes CASSPQGGRNQPQHF.

The chain joins TRBV9 to TRBJ2-3; 11 bases map to TRBD2. With 3 bases clipped from V and 2 bases from J, the junction kept 8 bases outside the gene matches. This CDR3 has 17 residues. From germline, CDR1 is SGDLS and CDR2 YYNGEE. CDR3 in amino acids: CASSAAGLADPTDTQYF. The CDR3 DNA is TGTGCCAGCAGCGCCGCGGGACTAGCGGACCCCACAGATACGCAGTATTTT.

This chain uses TRBV5-1 with TRBJ2-4; D uncertain. CDR1 is SGHRS, CDR2 YFSETQ, per germline. The CDR3 covers 14 residues. The germline V and J ends were trimmed by 0 bases and 6 bases, with 10 bases remaining between them. CDR3 sequence reads: CASSLGLELNIQYF. In DNA form, the CDR3 reads TGCGCCAGCAGCTTGGGACTCGAATTAAACATTCAGTACTTC.

The chain links TRBV27 to TRBJ2-2, with TRBD1 matching over 8 bases. The CDR3 is 18 residues long. V gave up 2 bases and J gave up 3 bases; unmatched junction bases: 11. Germline V gene data show CDR1 as MNHEY and CDR2 as SMNVEV (reference sequence). This CDR3 is CASSLAVWSGGYTGELFF. CDR3 sequence (DNA): TGTGCCAGCAGTTTAGCGGTGTGGTCAGGGGGCTACACCGGGGAGCTGTTTTTT.

V usage is TRBV7-9 and J usage is TRBJ2-1; 9 positions match TRBD1. The trim removed 2 bases at V and 0 bases at J, leaving 11 bases unmatched. In germline, CDR1 is SEHNR, CDR2 FQNEAQ (reference sequence). CDR3 length equals 19 residues. CDR3 in amino acids: CASSLSGQGHVSSYNEQFF. The CDR3 bases are TGTGCCAGCAGCTTATCGGGACAGGGCCATGTCTCCTCCTACAATGAGCAGTTCTTC.

This clone was recorded once. The gene calls are TRBV4-1 and TRBJ2-3, with D unclear. This CDR3 contains 13 residues. Germline V gives CDR1 MGHRA, CDR2 YSYEKL. V was cut by 4 bases and J by 2 bases, with 7 bases left in between. CDR3 nucleotides: TGCGCCAGCAGCCTTACTCACACAGATACGCAGTATTTT. As protein: CASSLTHTDTQYF.

The V gene is TRBV7-9, the J gene TRBJ2-3; a weak D match, TRBD1 (5 bases). The V end lost 9 bases, the J end lost 1 base, and 11 bases lay between the germline ends. The CDR3 length is 13 residues. Germline CDR1 SEHNR, CDR2 FQNEAQ (reference sequence). The CDR3 DNA sequence: TGTGCCAGTGAGCAGGGTGGCACAGATACGCAGTATTTT. This codes for CASEQGGTDTQYF.

The chain has TRBV27 and TRBJ2-1, with 12 nucleotides matching TRBD2. The CDR3 sequence is 15 residues long. Per the germline V gene, CDR1 is MNHEY and CDR2 is SMNVEV (reference sequence). V shed 8 bases and J 6 bases; nucleotides not matched to a gene: 8. The CDR3 DNA is TGTGCCAGCCGAATTCCGGGACTAGCGGGCAATGAGCAGTTCTTC. Protein sequence: CASRIPGLAGNEQFF.

The V call is TRBV10-3, the J call TRBJ2-1; 15 bases are a match to TRBD2. The germline V gene encodes CDR1 ENHRY and CDR2 SYGVKD. Trimming cost V 7 bases and J 1 base; bases outside gene matches: 2. This CDR3 has 16 amino acids. CDR3 nucleotides: TGTGCCATCAAAGGGACTAGCGGGAGGTCCTACAATGAGCAGTTCTTC. Its protein is CAIKGTSGRSYNEQFF.